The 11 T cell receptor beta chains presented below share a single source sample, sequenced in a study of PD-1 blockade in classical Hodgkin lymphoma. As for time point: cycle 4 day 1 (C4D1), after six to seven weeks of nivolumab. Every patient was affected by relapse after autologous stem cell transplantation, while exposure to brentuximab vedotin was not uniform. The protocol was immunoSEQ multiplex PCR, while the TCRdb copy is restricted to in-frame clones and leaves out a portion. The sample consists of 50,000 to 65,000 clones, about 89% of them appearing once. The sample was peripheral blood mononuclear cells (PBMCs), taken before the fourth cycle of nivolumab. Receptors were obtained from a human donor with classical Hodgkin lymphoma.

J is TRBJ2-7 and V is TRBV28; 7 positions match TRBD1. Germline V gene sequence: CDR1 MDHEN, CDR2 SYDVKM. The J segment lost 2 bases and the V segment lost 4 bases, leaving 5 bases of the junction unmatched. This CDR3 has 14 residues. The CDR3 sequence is CASSSQGPPYEQYF. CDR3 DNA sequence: TGTGCCAGCAGTTCACAGGGGCCCCCCTACGAGCAGTACTTC.

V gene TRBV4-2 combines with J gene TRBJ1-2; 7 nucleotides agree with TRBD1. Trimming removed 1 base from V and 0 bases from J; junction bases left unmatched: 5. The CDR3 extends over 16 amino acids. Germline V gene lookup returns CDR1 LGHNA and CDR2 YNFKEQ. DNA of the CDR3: TGTGCCAGCAGCCAAGCGGGACAGACAGCTAACTATGGCTACACCTTC. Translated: CASSQAGQTANYGYTF.

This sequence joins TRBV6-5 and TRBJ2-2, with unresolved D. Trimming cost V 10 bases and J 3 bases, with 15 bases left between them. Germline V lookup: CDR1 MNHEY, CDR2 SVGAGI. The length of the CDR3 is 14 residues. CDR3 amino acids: CATSFKAYTGELFF. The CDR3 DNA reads TGTGCCACCTCCTTTAAAGCGTACACCGGGGAGCTGTTTTTT.

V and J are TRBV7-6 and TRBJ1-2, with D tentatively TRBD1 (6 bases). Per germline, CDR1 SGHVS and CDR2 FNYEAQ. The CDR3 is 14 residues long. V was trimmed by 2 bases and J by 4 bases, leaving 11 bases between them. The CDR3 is CASSLTGRGYGYTF. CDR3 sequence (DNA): TGTGCCAGCAGCTTAACAGGGCGCGGCTATGGCTACACCTTC.

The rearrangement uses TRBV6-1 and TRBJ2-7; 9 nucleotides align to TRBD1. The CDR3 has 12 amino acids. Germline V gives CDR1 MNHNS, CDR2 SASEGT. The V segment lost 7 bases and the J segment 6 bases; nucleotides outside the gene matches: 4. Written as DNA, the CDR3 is TGTGCCAGCATGAGGGACAGGGCCGAGCAGTACTTC. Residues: CASMRDRAEQYF.

The CDR3 nucleotides are TGTGCCAGCAGTTCAGGGGACTATGGCTACACCTTC. It specifies CASSSGDYGYTF. This chain joins TRBV28 and TRBJ1-2; tentatively, D is TRBD1 (6 bases). The germline CDR1 and CDR2 sequences are MDHEN and SYDVKM. V was clipped by 4 bases and J by 3 bases, with 6 bases between them. The CDR3 totals 12 residues.

DNA of the CDR3: TGTGCCTGGACCGTACAGGGGGAATATTCACCCCTCCACTTT. This gives the protein CAWTVQGEYSPLHF. The chain has TRBV30 and TRBJ1-6; 8 bases match TRBD1. Germline assignment: CDR1 GTSNPN and CDR2 SVGIG (reference sequence). The CDR3 is 14 residues long. Losses at the gene ends were 4 bases for V and 8 bases for J; bases not matched to a gene: 7.

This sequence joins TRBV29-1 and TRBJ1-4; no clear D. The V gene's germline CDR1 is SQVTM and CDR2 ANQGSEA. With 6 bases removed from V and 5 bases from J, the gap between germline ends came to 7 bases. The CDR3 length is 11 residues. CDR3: CSVFINEKLFF. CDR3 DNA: TGCAGCGTGTTTATCAATGAAAAACTGTTTTTT.

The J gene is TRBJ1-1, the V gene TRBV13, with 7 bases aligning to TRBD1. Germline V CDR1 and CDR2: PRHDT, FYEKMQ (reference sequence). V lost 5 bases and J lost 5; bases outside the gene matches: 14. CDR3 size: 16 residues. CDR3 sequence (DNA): TGTGCCAGCAGCCATGAAAAGGGGGCCACGAGGACTGAAGCTTTCTTT. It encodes CASSHEKGATRTEAFF.

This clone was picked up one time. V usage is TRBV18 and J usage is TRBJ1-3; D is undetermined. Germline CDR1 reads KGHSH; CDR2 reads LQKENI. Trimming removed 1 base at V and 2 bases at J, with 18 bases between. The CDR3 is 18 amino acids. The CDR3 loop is CASSPRSVVGITGNTIYF. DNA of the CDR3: TGTGCCAGCTCACCACGGTCCGTAGTCGGGATCACTGGAAACACCATATATTTT.

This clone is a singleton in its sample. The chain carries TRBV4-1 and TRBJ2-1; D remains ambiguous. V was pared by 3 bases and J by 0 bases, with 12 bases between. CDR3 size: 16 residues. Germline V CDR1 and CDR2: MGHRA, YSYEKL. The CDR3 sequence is CASSHRVRSSYNEQFF. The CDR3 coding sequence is TGCGCCAGCAGCCACCGCGTCCGGAGCTCCTACAATGAGCAGTTCTTC.